This T cell receptor beta chain was recorded in a study of blood T cell repertoires in COVID-19. On the study more broadly: Sites in the United States, Italy and Spain provided acute and convalescent COVID-19 samples. PBMCs, B-cell-depleted T cells, or T cells provided the cDNA or gDNA that made up the material.

The CDR3 consists of 9 residues. The V end was cut by 9 bases, the J end by 6 bases, with 6 bases between. The germline gives CDR1 MNHEY, CDR2 SMNVEV (reference sequence). Original data processing: By means of reference gene primer amplification, nucleated cell counts were estimated. TCRdb's copy holds only in-frame clones and misses some; the assay was immunoSEQ multiplex PCR. D and trimming come from the DNA, and the V and J calls and clone size come from that table. The sample holds roughly 12,000 clones; approximately 70% are singletons and the top ten take 30%. This receptor was identified in a human donor in a cohort sampled during active COVID-19. The sequencing input was peripheral blood. V usage is TRBV27 and J usage is TRBJ2-7; D ambiguous. In nucleotides, the CDR3 is TGTGCCAGGAGGAGCGAGCAGTACTTC. Translated, it gives CARRSEQYF.